The TCR beta chain described here comes from a study of shared clonotypes between healthy human individuals. Germline-derived CDR1 and CDR2 are SGHTA and FQGNSA. J lost 8 bases, V lost 4 bases, and 4 bases had no gene match. The CDR3 runs 13 residues. TCRdb keeps only in-frame clones here, not all; method: immunoSEQ multiplex PCR. The table has a few million clones, 85% to 95% seen once. J is TRBJ2-1 and V is TRBV7-2; TRBD1 aligns across 8 bases. This receptor was taken from a man aged 18 to 29 in good health. The sequenced material came from naive CD4+ T cells sorted from blood. Subset here: CD45RA+ positively selected. The CDR3 DNA is TGTGCCAGCAGCTCAGGACAGGGCTATGAGCAGTTCTTC. Its protein product is CASSSGQGYEQFF.